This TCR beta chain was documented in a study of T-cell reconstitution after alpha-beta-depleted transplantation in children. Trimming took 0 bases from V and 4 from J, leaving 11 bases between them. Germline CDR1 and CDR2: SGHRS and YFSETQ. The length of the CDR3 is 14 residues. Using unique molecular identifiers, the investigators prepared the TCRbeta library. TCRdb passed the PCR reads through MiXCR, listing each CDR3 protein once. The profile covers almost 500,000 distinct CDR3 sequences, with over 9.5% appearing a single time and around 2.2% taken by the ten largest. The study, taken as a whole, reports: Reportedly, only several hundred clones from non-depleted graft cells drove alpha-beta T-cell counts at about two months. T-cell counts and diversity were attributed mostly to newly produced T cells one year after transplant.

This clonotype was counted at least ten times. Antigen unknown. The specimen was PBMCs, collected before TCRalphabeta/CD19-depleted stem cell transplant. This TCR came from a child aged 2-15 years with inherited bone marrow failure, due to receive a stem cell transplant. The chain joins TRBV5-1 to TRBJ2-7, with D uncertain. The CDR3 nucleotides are TGCGCCAGCAGCTTGGTTTCAGTGGTTTACGAGCAGTACTTC. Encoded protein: CASSLVSVVYEQYF. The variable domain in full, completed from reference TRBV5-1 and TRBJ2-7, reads KAGVTQTPRYLIKTRGQQVTLSCSPISGHRSVSWYQQTPGQGLQFLFEYFSETQRNKGNFPGRFSGRQFSNSRSEMNVSTLELGDSALYLCASSLVSVVYEQYFGPGTRLTVT.